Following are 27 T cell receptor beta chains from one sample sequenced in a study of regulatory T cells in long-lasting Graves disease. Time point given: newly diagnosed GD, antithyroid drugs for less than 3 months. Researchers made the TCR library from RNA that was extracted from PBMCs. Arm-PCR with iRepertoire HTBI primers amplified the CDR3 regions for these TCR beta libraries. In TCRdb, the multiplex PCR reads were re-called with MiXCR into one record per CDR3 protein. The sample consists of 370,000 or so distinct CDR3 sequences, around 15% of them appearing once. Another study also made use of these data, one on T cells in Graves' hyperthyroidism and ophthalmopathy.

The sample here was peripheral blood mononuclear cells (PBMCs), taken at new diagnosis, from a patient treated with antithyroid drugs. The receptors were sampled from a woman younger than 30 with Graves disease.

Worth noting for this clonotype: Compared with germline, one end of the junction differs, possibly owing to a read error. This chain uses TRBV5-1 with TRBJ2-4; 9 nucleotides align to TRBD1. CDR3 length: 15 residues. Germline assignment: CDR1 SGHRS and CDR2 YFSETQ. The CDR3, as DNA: TGCGCCAGCAGCGTGCAACAGGGGGCCATAAACATTCAGTACTTC. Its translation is CASSVQQGAINIQYF.

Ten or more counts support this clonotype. CDR3 region: CASSLGLAGGYQETQYF. CDR3 coding DNA: TGTGCCAGCAGCTTAGGACTAGCGGGAGGGTACCAAGAGACCCAGTACTTC. The rearrangement joins TRBV7-2 to TRBJ2-5, with 14 bases that match TRBD2. Trimming took 1 base from V and 0 from J; bases not matched to a gene: 1. The germline CDR1 and CDR2 sequences are SGHTA and FQGNSA. The CDR3 is made up of 17 amino acids.

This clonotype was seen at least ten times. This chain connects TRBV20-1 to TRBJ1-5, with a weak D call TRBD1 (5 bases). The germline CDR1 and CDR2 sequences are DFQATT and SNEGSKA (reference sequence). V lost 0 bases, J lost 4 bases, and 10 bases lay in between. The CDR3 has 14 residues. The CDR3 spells CSARDTGTNQPQHF. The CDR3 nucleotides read TGCAGTGCTAGAGATACAGGAACAAATCAGCCCCAGCATTTT.

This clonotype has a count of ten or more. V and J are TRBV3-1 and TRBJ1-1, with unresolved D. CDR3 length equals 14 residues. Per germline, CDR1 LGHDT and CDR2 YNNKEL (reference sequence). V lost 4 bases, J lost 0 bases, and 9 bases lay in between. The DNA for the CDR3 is TGTGCCAGCAGCCGGGGTTTACTGAACACTGAAGCTTTCTTT. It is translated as CASSRGLLNTEAFF.

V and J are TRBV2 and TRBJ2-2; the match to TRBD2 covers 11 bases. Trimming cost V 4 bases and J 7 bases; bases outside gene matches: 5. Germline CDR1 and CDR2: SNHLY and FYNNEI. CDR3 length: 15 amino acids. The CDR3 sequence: CASSATSGSFGELFF. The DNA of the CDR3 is TGTGCCAGCAGTGCCACTAGCGGGAGTTTCGGGGAGCTGTTTTTT.

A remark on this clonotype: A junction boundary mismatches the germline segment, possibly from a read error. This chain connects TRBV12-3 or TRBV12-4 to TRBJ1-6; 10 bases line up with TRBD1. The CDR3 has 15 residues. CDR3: CASKTGTGVNPPLHF. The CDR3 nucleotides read TGTGCCAGCAAAACCGGGACAGGGGTTAATCCACCCCTCCACTTT.

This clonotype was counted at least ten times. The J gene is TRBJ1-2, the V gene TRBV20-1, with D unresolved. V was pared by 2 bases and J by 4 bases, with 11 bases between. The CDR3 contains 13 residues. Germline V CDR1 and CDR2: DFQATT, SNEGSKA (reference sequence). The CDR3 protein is CSARPGRSYGYTF. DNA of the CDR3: TGCAGTGCTAGACCCGGACGGAGCTATGGCTACACCTTC.

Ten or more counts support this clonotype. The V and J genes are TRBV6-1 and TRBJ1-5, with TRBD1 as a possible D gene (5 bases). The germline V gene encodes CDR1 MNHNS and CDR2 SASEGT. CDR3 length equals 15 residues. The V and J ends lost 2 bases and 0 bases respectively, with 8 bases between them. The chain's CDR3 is CASSEMGPSNQPQHF. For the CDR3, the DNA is TGTGCCAGCAGTGAAATGGGGCCTAGCAATCAGCCCCAGCATTTT.

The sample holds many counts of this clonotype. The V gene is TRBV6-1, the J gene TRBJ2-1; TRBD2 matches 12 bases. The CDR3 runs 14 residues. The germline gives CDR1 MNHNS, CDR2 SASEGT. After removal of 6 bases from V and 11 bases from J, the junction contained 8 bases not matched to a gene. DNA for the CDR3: TGTGCCAGCAGAGACCCGGGACTAGCGGGCAAGCAGTTCTTC. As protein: CASRDPGLAGKQFF.

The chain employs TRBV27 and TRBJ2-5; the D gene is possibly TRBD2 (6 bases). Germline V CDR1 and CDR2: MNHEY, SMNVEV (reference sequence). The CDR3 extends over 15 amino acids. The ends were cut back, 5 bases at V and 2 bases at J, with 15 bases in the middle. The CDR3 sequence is CASSRASDIQETQYF. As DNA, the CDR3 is TGTGCCAGCAGTCGGGCTAGCGACATACAAGAGACCCAGTACTTC.

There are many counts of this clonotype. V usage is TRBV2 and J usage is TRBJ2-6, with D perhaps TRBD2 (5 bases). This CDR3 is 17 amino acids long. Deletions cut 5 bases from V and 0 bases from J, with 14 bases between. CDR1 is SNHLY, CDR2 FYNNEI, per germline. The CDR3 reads CASSRLRLSSGANVLTF. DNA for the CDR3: TGTGCCAGCAGTAGGCTGAGACTAAGCTCTGGGGCCAACGTCCTGACTTTC. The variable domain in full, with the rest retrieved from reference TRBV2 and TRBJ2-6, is EPEVTQTPSHQVTQMGQEVILRCVPISNHLYFYWYRQILGQKVEFLVSFYNNEISEKSEIFDDQFSVERPDGSNFTLKIRSTKLEDSAMYFCASSRLRLSSGANVLTFGAGSRLTVL.

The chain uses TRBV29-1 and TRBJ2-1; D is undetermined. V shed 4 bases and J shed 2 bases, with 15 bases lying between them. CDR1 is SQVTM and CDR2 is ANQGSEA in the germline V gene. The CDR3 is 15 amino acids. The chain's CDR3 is CSVVPSSQAYNEQFF. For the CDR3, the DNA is TGCAGCGTTGTACCGTCCTCACAAGCCTACAATGAGCAGTTCTTC.

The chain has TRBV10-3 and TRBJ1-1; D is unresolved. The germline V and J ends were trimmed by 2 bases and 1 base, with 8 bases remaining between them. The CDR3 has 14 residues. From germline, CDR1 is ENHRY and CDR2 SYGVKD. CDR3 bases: TGTGCCATCAGTGAGACGGCTCCGAACACTGAAGCTTTCTTT. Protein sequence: CAISETAPNTEAFF.

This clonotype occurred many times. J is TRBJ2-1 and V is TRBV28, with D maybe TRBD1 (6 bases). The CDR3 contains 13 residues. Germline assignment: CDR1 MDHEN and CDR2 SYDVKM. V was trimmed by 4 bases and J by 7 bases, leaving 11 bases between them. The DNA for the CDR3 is TGTGCCAGCAGTTCACTCGACAGGAATGAGCAGTTCTTC. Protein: CASSSLDRNEQFF.

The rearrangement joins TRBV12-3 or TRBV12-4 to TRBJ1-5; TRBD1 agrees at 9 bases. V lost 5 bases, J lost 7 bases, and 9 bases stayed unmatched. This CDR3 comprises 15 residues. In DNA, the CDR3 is TGTGCCAGCAGTCCAGGGGACAGGGAGCGCCAGCCCCAGCATTTT. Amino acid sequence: CASSPGDRERQPQHF.

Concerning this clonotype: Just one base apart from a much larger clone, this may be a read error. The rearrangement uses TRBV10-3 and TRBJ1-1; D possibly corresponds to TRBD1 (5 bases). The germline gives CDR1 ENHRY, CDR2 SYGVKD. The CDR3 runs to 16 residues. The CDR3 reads CAISERGGVVNTDAFF. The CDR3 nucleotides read TGTGCCATCAGTGAAAGAGGAGGGGTGGTGAACACTGACGCTTTCTTT.

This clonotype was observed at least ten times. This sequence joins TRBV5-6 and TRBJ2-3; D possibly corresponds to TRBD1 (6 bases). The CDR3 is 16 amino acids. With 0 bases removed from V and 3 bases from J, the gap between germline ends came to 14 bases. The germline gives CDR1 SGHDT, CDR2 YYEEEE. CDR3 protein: CASSLVGQSGTDTQYF. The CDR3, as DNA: TGTGCCAGCAGCTTGGTAGGACAGTCTGGGACAGATACGCAGTATTTT.

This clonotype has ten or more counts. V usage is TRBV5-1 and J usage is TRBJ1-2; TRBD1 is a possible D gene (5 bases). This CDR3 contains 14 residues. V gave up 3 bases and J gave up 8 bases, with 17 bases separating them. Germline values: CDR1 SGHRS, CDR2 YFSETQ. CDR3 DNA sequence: TGCGCCAGCAGCTCTGGGGCAGGGAAGGAGGGCTACACCTTC. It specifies CASSSGAGKEGYTF.

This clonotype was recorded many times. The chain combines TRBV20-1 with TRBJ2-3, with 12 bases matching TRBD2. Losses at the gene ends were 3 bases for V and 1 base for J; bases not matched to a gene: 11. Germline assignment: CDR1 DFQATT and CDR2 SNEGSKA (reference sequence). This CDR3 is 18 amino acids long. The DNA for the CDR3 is TGCAGTGCTAGGGGAGGACTAGCGGGGACGGGGGGCACAGATACGCAGTATTTT. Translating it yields CSARGGLAGTGGTDTQYF.

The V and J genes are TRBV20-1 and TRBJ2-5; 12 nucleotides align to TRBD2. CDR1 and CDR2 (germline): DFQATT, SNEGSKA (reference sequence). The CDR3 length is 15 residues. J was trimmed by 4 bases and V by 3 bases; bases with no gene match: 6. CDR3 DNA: TGCAGTGCTAGTCAGACTAGCGGGGGAGGAGAGACCCAGTACTTC. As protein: CSASQTSGGGETQYF.

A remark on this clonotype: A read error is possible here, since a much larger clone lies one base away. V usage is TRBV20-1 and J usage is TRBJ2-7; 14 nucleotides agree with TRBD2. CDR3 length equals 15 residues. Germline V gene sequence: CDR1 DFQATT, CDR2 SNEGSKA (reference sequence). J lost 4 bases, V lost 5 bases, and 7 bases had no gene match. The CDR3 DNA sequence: TGCAGTGCTCAGGGGACTAGCGGGAGTTTTTACGAGCAGTACTTC. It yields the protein CSAQGTSGSFYEQYF.

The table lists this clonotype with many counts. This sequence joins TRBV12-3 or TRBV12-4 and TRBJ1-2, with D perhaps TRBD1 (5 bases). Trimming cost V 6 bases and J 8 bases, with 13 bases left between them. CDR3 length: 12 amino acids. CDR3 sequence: CASRVLAGGYTF. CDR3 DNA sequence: TGTGCCAGCAGGGTCCTGGCAGGGGGCTACACCTTC.

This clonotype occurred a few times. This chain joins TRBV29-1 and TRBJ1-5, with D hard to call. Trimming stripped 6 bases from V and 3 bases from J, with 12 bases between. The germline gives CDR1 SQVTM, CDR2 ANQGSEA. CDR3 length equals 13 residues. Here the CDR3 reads CSVLRESNQPQHF. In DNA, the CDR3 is TGCAGCGTGCTACGGGAATCCAATCAGCCCCAGCATTTT.

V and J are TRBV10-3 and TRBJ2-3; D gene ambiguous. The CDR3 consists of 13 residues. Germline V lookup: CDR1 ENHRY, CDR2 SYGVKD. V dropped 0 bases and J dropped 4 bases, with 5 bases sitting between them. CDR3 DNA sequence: TGTGCCATCAGTGAGTCGGGATCAGATACGCAGTATTTT. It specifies CAISESGSDTQYF.

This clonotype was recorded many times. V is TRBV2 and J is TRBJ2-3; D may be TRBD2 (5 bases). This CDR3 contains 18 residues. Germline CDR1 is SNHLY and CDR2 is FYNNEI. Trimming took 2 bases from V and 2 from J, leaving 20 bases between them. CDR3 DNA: TGTGCCAGCAGTGAATCCTCTTGGGCTAGCCCATTCACAGATACGCAGTATTTT. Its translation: CASSESSWASPFTDTQYF.

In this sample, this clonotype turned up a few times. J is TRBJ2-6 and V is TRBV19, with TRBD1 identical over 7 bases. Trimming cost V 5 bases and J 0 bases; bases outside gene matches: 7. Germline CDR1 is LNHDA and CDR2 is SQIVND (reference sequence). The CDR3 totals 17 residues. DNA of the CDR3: TGTGCCAGTAGTTCCCGGACAGGCTCCTCTGGGGCCAACGTCCTGACTTTC. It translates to CASSSRTGSSGANVLTF.

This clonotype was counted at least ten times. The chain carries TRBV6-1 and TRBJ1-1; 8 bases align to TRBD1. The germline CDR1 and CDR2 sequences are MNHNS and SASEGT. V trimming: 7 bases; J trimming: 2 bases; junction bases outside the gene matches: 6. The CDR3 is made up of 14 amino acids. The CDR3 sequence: CASTRTGPNTEAFF. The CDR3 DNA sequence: TGTGCCAGCACCAGGACAGGGCCCAACACTGAAGCTTTCTTT.